This TCR beta chain was identified during a study of Ad26.COV2.S vaccination and SARS-CoV-2 variants. The CDR3 sequence is 12 residues long. CDR1 KGHDR and CDR2 SFDVKD come from the germline V gene. V lost 3 bases and J 7 bases, leaving 6 bases between the germline ends. The study, taken as a whole, reports: A substantial breadth of spike-specific CD8+ and CD4+ T cell responses after vaccination has been reported. Analyses that measured TCR breadth and depth may have underestimated total T cell responses. Ad26.COV2.S recipients had broader spike-specific TCRs (P = 0.0014).

Concerning this clone itself: No antigen is known for it.

Repertoires were generated with immunoSEQ multiplex PCR, while TCRdb's copy carries only in-frame clones and drops some. Of a few hundred thousand clones in the sample, about 90% were seen once. Treatment defined: about 20 received Ad26.COV2.S at low or high dose, single or two shots; 5 received placebo; per-sample allocation not given. Following the first vaccine or placebo injection, samples were taken on day 63. This TCR derives from a person aged 18-65 years who received the Ad26.COV2.S COVID-19 vaccine or a placebo. The sequences come from peripheral blood, collected in a trial of Ad26.COV2.S vaccine versus placebo. V is TRBV24-1 and J is TRBJ2-1; no definite D call. The CDR3 DNA reads TGTGCCACCAGTGATATGGGGAATGAGCAGTTCTTC. Amino acid sequence: CATSDMGNEQFF.